The table lists the clone carrying this TCR beta chain with a few counts. The sample comes from a study of blood T cells in healthy people across ages. The use of a sample-barcoded 5' primer and a J-beta primer mix characterized a second PCR of roughly 7 to 12 cycles. Each CDR3 protein gets one entry after TCRdb re-called the 5' RACE reads with MiXCR. In the table there are some 1.6 million distinct CDR3 sequences, about 31% of which are singletons. Sample: blood. The TCR sequence derives from a woman aged 25 to 39 in good health.

The CDR3 protein is CASSLGGQGSNYGYTF. The DNA for the CDR3 is TGTGCCAGCAGCTTAGGGGGACAGGGTTCTAACTATGGCTACACCTTC. This chain joins TRBV7-9 and TRBJ1-2; 9 bases line up with TRBD1. The CDR3 totals 16 residues. In germline, CDR1 is SEHNR, CDR2 FQNEAQ (reference sequence). The ends lost 1 base at V and 0 bases at J; junction bases unmatched: 3.